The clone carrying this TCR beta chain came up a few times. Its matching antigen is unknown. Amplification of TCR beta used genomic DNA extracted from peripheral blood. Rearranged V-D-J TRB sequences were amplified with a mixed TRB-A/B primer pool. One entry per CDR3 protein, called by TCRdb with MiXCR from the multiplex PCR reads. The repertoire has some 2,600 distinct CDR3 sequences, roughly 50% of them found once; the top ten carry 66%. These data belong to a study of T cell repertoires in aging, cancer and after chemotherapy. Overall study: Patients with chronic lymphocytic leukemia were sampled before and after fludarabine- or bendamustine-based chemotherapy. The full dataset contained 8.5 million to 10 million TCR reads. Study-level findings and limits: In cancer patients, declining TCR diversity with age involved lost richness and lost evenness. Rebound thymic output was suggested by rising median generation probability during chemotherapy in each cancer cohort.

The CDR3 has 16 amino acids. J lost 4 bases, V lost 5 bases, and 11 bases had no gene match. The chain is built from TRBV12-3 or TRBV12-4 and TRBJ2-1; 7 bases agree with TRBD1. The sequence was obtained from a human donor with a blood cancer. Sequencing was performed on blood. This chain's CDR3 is CASSQRVPDRYNEQFF. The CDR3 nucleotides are TGTGCCAGCAGTCAAAGGGTCCCGGACAGGTACAATGAGCAGTTCTTC.